The 9 T cell receptor beta chains below come from one sample, sequenced in a study of beta chain features in type 1 diabetes. Expressed TCRB transcripts were sequenced, since all the RNA that had been isolated was reverse transcribed. Profiling relied on immunoSEQ multiplex PCR, and the TCRdb table lists in-frame clones only, not all of them. In the table there are about 450,000 clones, about an eighth of which are singletons. Sequenced material: naive CD4+ T cells from blood. These receptors were taken from a woman in her late teens or twenties in good health.

The gene calls are TRBV6-6 and TRBJ2-2; D ambiguous. The V and J ends lost 6 bases and 6 bases respectively, with 11 bases between them. The CDR3 has 13 residues. Germline assignment: CDR1 MNHNY and CDR2 SVGAGI (reference sequence). Written as DNA, the CDR3 is TGTGCCAGCAGGCGCCTAGTATCCGGGGAGCTGTTTTTT. Residues: CASRRLVSGELFF.

This clone was seen a few times. A read error may be the cause here, since a much bigger clone is one base away. Additional DNA sequences in this sample encode the identical CDR3. This CDR3 is CASSRTDTQYF. The CDR3 DNA reads as TGTGCCAGCAGCCGCACAGATACGCAGTATTTT. The chain is built from TRBV7-8 and TRBJ2-3; D gene uncertain. Trimming pared 5 bases from V and 1 base from J, leaving 1 base between. This CDR3 spans 11 amino acids. Looked up from germline, CDR1 is SGHVS and CDR2 is FQNEAQ.

This clone was counted only a few times. The sample contains more than one DNA sequence encoding this CDR3. V is TRBV9 and J is TRBJ2-3; D unresolved. Trimming shortened V by 0 bases and J by 0 bases, and 8 bases separated the two germline ends. The CDR3 is made up of 15 amino acids. Per the germline V gene, CDR1 is SGDLS and CDR2 is YYNGEE. CDR3 sequence reads: CASSVGSTSTDTQYF. The CDR3 DNA follows: TGTGCCAGCAGCGTAGGGAGTACTAGCACAGATACGCAGTATTTT. Looking up the rest from reference TRBV9 and TRBJ2-3 gives the full variable domain: DSGVTQTPKHLITATGQRVTLRCSPRSGDLSVYWYQQSLDQGLQFLIQYYNGEERAKGNILERFSAQQFPDLHSELNLSSLELGDSALYFCASSVGSTSTDTQYFGPGTRLTVL.

This clone was counted a few times. The chain links TRBV7-9 to TRBJ2-3; D may be TRBD2 (6 bases). Trimming left V 5 bases short and J 1 base short, with 19 bases between. The CDR3 runs 17 residues. Germline-derived CDR1 and CDR2 are SEHNR and FQNEAQ (reference sequence). CDR3 bases: TGTGCCAGCAGCCGTAGCCCCTCCGGGAGAGGCACAGATACGCAGTATTTT. Protein: CASSRSPSGRGTDTQYF. Combining the CDR3 with reference TRBV7-9 and TRBJ2-3 gives the whole variable domain DTGVSQNPRHKITKRGQNVTFRCDPISEHNRLYWYRQTLGQGPEFLTYFQNEAQLEKSRLLSDRFSAERPKGSFSTLEIQRTEQGDSAMYLCASSRSPSGRGTDTQYFGPGTRLTVL.

Only a few counts were recorded for this clone. The chain couples TRBV2 to TRBJ2-3; D is uncertain. This CDR3 comprises 12 residues. Germline CDR1 reads SNHLY; CDR2 reads FYNNEI. V was cut by 9 bases and J by 4 bases, with 11 bases left in between. The CDR3 is CARSSVADTQYF. The CDR3 DNA follows: TGTGCCAGATCAAGTGTAGCAGATACGCAGTATTTT. The full variable domain, completed using reference TRBV2 and TRBJ2-3, is EPEVTQTPSHQVTQMGQEVILRCVPISNHLYFYWYRQILGQKVEFLVSFYNNEISEKSEIFDDQFSVERPDGSNFTLKIRSTKLEDSAMYFCARSSVADTQYFGPGTRLTVL.

This clone was detected a few times. The chain links TRBV2 to TRBJ1-5; D unresolved. Trimming shortened V by 5 bases and J by 6 bases, and 11 bases separated the two germline ends. The CDR3 is made up of 13 amino acids. Germline CDR1 reads SNHLY; CDR2 reads FYNNEI. CDR3 loop: CASSRRPLQPQHF. CDR3 nucleotides: TGTGCCAGCAGTCGCCGTCCTCTTCAGCCCCAGCATTTT.

There are a few counts of this clone. The chain joins TRBV5-8 to TRBJ1-6, with 7 bases matching TRBD1. This CDR3 has 16 residues. The trim removed 0 bases at V and 6 bases at J, leaving 6 bases unmatched. The germline V gene encodes CDR1 SGHTS and CDR2 YDEGEE. The CDR3 loop reads CASSLGRGFGNSPLHF. CDR3 in DNA: TGTGCCAGCAGCTTGGGCAGGGGGTTTGGTAATTCACCCCTCCACTTT.

The chain combines TRBV2 with TRBJ1-1, with D hard to call. V lost 2 bases and J lost 5, with 6 bases in between. Germline assignment: CDR1 SNHLY and CDR2 FYNNEI. This CDR3 contains 12 residues. CDR3 in amino acids: CASSEIRTEAFF. Written as DNA, the CDR3 is TGTGCCAGCAGTGAAATTCGGACTGAAGCTTTCTTT.

The rearrangement links TRBV7-9 to TRBJ2-2; D ambiguous. The CDR3 is 13 residues long. V lost 1 base and J lost 4, with 4 bases in between. Germline V gene data show CDR1 as SEHNR and CDR2 as FQNEAQ (reference sequence). CDR3 amino acids: CASSLVTTGELFF. The CDR3 nucleotides read TGTGCCAGCAGCTTAGTGACCACCGGGGAGCTGTTTTTT.